One and the same sample provided the 10 T cell receptor beta chains below, sequenced in a study of Graves' ophthalmopathy and Graves' hyperthyroidism. RNA served as the template for amplifying TCR beta CDR3 regions. First-round RT-PCR used HTBI primers; second-round multiplex PCR followed. TCRdb reprocessed the multiplex PCR reads with MiXCR, giving one entry per CDR3 protein. The data hold hundreds of thousands of distinct CDR3 sequences, with approximately 21% observed a single time. What was sequenced was peripheral blood. The receptor set was obtained from a woman aged 18-29 years with stable Graves' hyperthyroidism. Some clones in this sample may be carry-over from other donors' samples.

This clonotype came up many times. This chain uses TRBV6-5 with TRBJ1-5; TRBD1 aligns across 7 bases. The length of the CDR3 is 15 residues. Trimming cost V 6 bases and J 0 bases; bases outside gene matches: 5. Looked up from germline, CDR1 is MNHEY and CDR2 is SVGAGI. The CDR3 here is CASSDSGGSNQPQHF. CDR3 DNA sequence: TGTGCCAGCAGCGACTCAGGGGGTAGCAATCAGCCCCAGCATTTT.

V and J are TRBV3-1 and TRBJ1-6; D is uncertain. V was cut by 4 bases and J by 14 bases, with 15 bases left in between. Germline values: CDR1 LGHDT, CDR2 YNNKEL (reference sequence). The CDR3 is 13 residues long. The CDR3 DNA follows: TGTGCCAGCAGCCCGTCCCCCAGAGGGACCCTCCACTTT. It is translated as CASSPSPRGTLHF. Drawing the rest from reference TRBV3-1 and TRBJ1-6, the complete variable domain is DTAVSQTPKYLVTQMGNDKSIKCEQNLGHDTMYWYKQDSKKFLKIMFSYNNKELIINETVPNRFSPKSPDKAHLNLHINSLELGDSAVYFCASSPSPRGTLHFGNGTRLTVT.

This clonotype was recorded once. The chain is built from TRBV28 and TRBJ1-2, with D uncertain. The V gene lost 5 bases and the J gene lost 11 bases, with 21 bases spanning the gap. This CDR3 region has 14 residues. The germline CDR1 and CDR2 sequences are MDHEN and SYDVKM. The CDR3 loop reads CASSTPRHSMAYTF. The CDR3 nucleotides are TGTGCCAGCAGTACCCCAAGACATTCTATGGCTTACACCTTC.

This clonotype has ten or more counts. The rearrangement joins TRBV6-5 to TRBJ1-1, with TRBD1 as a possible D gene (6 bases). This CDR3 has 14 residues. Trimming left V 2 bases short and J 4 bases short, with 11 bases between. Germline V lookup: CDR1 MNHEY, CDR2 SVGAGI. The CDR3 nucleotides read TGTGCCAGCAGTTACCGAACAGGGAGCACTGAAGCTTTCTTT. Protein sequence: CASSYRTGSTEAFF.

The CDR3 here is CAWSVAGGSNEQYF. In nucleotides, the CDR3 is TGTGCCTGGAGTGTTGCCGGCGGGAGCAACGAGCAGTACTTC. The chain has TRBV30 and TRBJ2-7; 7 bases map to TRBD2. CDR3 length: 14 residues. V lost 0 bases and J lost 5; bases outside the gene matches: 7. Germline CDR1 and CDR2: GTSNPN and SVGIG (reference sequence).

This clonotype was seen only a few times. The chain carries TRBV18 and TRBJ1-1, with 8 bases that match TRBD1. The CDR3 spans 13 residues. The trim removed 3 bases at V and 7 bases at J, leaving 4 bases unmatched. Germline lookup yields CDR1 KGHSH and CDR2 LQKENI. The DNA of the CDR3 is TGTGCCAGCTCACCGAACAGGGGGGATGAAGCTTTCTTT. This gives the protein CASSPNRGDEAFF.

The count of this clonotype is one. The J gene is TRBJ1-2, the V gene TRBV28, with D unclear. The CDR3 runs to 15 residues. Trimming pared 5 bases from V and 4 bases from J, leaving 17 bases between. In germline, CDR1 is MDHEN, CDR2 SYDVKM. CDR3 bases: TGTGCCAGCAGTGATAACTTTCTCCGGATCTATGGCTACACCTTC. It codes for CASSDNFLRIYGYTF.

Notes on this clonotype: One end of the junction is discordant with germline, which a read error may explain. The gene calls are TRBV20-1 and TRBJ1-2; D is ambiguous. This CDR3 is built from 12 residues. Germline CDR1 is DFQATT and CDR2 is SNEGSKA (reference sequence). The CDR3 is CSASATGYGYTF. In DNA, the CDR3 is TGCAGTGCTAGCGCGACGGGCTATGGTTACACCTTC.

In this sample, this clonotype turned up many times. The chain uses TRBV19 and TRBJ2-2, with TRBD2 as a possible D gene (6 bases). Trimming pared 7 bases from V and 0 bases from J, leaving 12 bases between. Germline V gene data show CDR1 as LNHDA and CDR2 as SQIVND (reference sequence). This CDR3 is built from 15 residues. In DNA form, the CDR3 reads TGTGCCAGTATCGTAGGAGGGGCGAACACCGGGGAGCTGTTTTTT. Translating it yields CASIVGGANTGELFF.

The chain couples TRBV4-2 to TRBJ2-5, with D perhaps being TRBD1 or TRBD2 (6 bases each). CDR1 is LGHNA and CDR2 is YNFKEQ in the germline V gene. The V gene lost 3 bases and the J gene lost 5 bases, with 16 bases spanning the gap. The CDR3 has 15 residues. The CDR3 loop is CASSQRGEPRETQYF. The CDR3 region has the DNA TGTGCCAGCAGCCAGAGGGGGGAACCCAGGGAGACCCAGTACTTC.